The text below deals with one T cell receptor beta chain. Generated by immunoSEQ multiplex PCR, the TCRdb table keeps only in-frame clones and is missing some. The table includes some 110,000 clones, 86% detected once. These data come from a study of cytomegalovirus exposure and HLA in healthy donors. This CDR3 has 13 amino acids. V is TRBV21-1 and J is TRBJ2-7; TRBD1, the table's D call, was not compared with the DNA. TRBV21-1 has pseudogene status. The source material was PBMCs. This receptor was taken from a young woman in good health and CMV-seropositive. Here the CDR3 reads CASSKDRGYEQYF. In DNA form, the CDR3 reads TGTGCCAGCAGCAAAGACAGGGGGTACGAGCAGTACTTC.